The rows below give T cell receptor beta chains drawn from one sample of a study of metastatic and nonmetastatic thyroid tumors. TCRdb re-called the PCR reads via MiXCR. The profile shows some 22,000 clones, roughly a quarter of them singletons. Sequenced sample: tumor tissue. These receptors were collected from a male donor with papillary thyroid cancer or a benign thyroid nodule (not recorded which). Some clones in this sample may be carry-over from other donors' samples. Each CDR3 is given with its conserved first and last residue. A D gene is named only where the DNA matches it firmly. For some rows the clone size is stated as once, few or many, or as a class when expanded; others skip it.

>TRBV4-2|15|.|TRBJ2-3|many
TGTGCCAGCAGCCAAGACACCGGGGCCACAGATACGCAGTATTTT
CASSQDTGATDTQYF
>TRBV24-1|9|.|TRBJ1-5|few
TGTGTCGCCGGGCTGCCACAGCATTTT
CVAGLPQHF
>TRBV20-1|15|.|TRBJ1-3|many
TGCAGTGCTATGGGACACATCAACTCTGGAAACACCATATATTTT
CSAMGHINSGNTIYF
>TRBV7-2|15|.|TRBJ2-7|many
TGTGCCAGCAGCCCCCCCTCTAGGGAGCCTTACGAGCAGTACTTC
CASSPPSREPYEQYF
>TRBV20-1|14|TRBD2|TRBJ2-7|medium-sized
TGCAGTGCTTATAGCGGGACGTACTCCTACGAGCAGTACTTC
CSAYSGTYSYEQYF
>TRBV11-2|14|TRBD2|TRBJ2-7|many
TGTGCCAGCAGCTTTAGCGGGAGAAACTACGAGCAGTACTTC
CASSFSGRNYEQYF
>TRBV19|14|.|TRBJ1-5|medium-sized
TGTGCCAGTAGTACAGGGTATGCCGTTCAGCCCCAGCATTTT
CASSTGYAVQPQHF
>TRBV6-6|16|TRBD2|TRBJ2-2|many
TGTGCCAGCAGTTATGGTAGCGGGCCTAGCGGCGGGGAGCTGTTTTTT
CASSYGSGPSGGELFF
>TRBV2|15|TRBD2|TRBJ2-1|many
TGTGCCAGCCGGCAGGAGCTAGCGGGAGCAGTTGAGCAGTTCTTC
CASRQELAGAVEQFF
>TRBV2|15|TRBD2|TRBJ2-3|many
TGTGCCAGCAGTGCGACTAGCGGGAGTACAGATACGCAGTATTTT
CASSATSGSTDTQYF
>TRBV6-1|13|.|TRBJ2-5|many
TGTGCCAGCTCGGGACTGGAAAGCGGGACCCAGTACTTC
CASSGLESGTQYF
>TRBV28|16|.|TRBJ2-2|many
TGTGCCAGCAGTTTTGTGGGGGCCGCTTACACCGGGGAGCTGTTTTTT
CASSFVGAAYTGELFF
>TRBV20-1|16|TRBD1|TRBJ1-5|many
TGCAGTGCTAGAGCCCCGACAGGGGGGGGCAATCAGCCCCAGCATTTT
CSARAPTGGGNQPQHF
>TRBV10-2|14|TRBD2|TRBJ2-7|.
TGCGCCACGGTTTTAGGACTAGCGGCCCACTGGCAGTACTTC
CATVLGLAAHWQYF
>TRBV28|15|.|TRBJ2-4|many
TGTGCCAGCAGCCCCGGGGAGTCAGCCAAAAACATTCAGTACTTC
CASSPGESAKNIQYF
>TRBV20-1|14|TRBD1|TRBJ1-4|.
TGCAGTGCTAGAAGGGGACAGATCGGAGAAAAACTGTTTTTT
CSARRGQIGEKLFF
>TRBV6-1|13|TRBD2|TRBJ2-7|medium-sized
TGTGCCAGCACCACTCCGGGAGGTGGCGAGCAGTACTTC
CASTTPGGGEQYF
>TRBV3-1|15|.|TRBJ1-2|.
TGTGCCAGCAGCCAAGCATCGGGCAAGGGGGGTGGCTACACCTTC
CASSQASGKGGGYTF
>TRBV28|12|.|TRBJ1-6|.
TGTGCCAGCAGTACGGGGAATTCACCCCTCCACTTT
CASSTGNSPLHF
>TRBV27|14|.|TRBJ1-1|many
TGTGCCAGCAGGCCCCTAAACCTGAACACTGAAGCTTTCTTT
CASRPLNLNTEAFF
>TRBV30|15|.|TRBJ2-3|many
TGTGCCTGGGGTCCGCTTAAGGGGGGCACAGATACGCAGTATTTT
CAWGPLKGGTDTQYF
>TRBV11-2|17|TRBD2|TRBJ2-2|many
TGTGCCAGCAGCCCCAGAGCGACTAGCGGAGCGACCGGGGAGCTGTTTTTT
CASSPRATSGATGELFF
>TRBV6-2/TRBV6-3|16|TRBD2|TRBJ2-7|.
TGTGCCAGCAGTTACTCCTCCCTAGCGGCGATAATGAAGCAGTACTTC
CASSYSSLAAIMKQYF
>TRBV11-2|15|.|TRBJ2-1|.
TGTGCCAGCAGCCCTCCGCGCAGGTGGCAAGATGAGCAGTTCTTC
CASSPPRRWQDEQFF
>TRBV4-1|14|.|TRBJ2-1|many
TGCGCCAGCAGCCAGGGACTGAGTTACAATGAGCAGTTCTTC
CASSQGLSYNEQFF
>TRBV4-1|14|.|TRBJ2-7|.
TGCGCCAGCAGCCAATATCGGTTCACCTACGAGCAGTACTTC
CASSQYRFTYEQYF
>TRBV2|14|.|TRBJ1-3|many
TGTGCCAGGTCGAGAGGGGACTCTGGAAACACCATATATTTT
CARSRGDSGNTIYF
>TRBV20-1|14|.|TRBJ2-2|many
TGCAGTGCTAGAGATGGAGGGTATCAGGGGGAGCTGTTTTTT
CSARDGGYQGELFF
>TRBV20-1|16|.|TRBJ2-6|many
TGCAGTGCGAAACTTTGGGGTGTCTCTGGGGCCAACGTCCTGACTTTC
CSAKLWGVSGANVLTF
>TRBV20-1|10|.|TRBJ2-1|.
TGCAGTGCTAGGAAGAATGAGCAGTTCTTC
CSARKNEQFF
>TRBV28|11|.|TRBJ1-1|many
TGTGCCAGCATGATGAACACTGAAGCTTTCTTT
CASMMNTEAFF
>TRBV28|15|.|TRBJ1-2|few
TGTGCCAGCAGTTTAATAAGGGGTGCGGAATATGGCTACACATTC
CASSLIRGAEYGYTF
>TRBV28|13|.|TRBJ1-1|many
TGTGCCAGCAGTTTACCCCAGGACACTGAAGCTTTCTTT
CASSLPQDTEAFF
>TRBV6-1|14|.|TRBJ1-2|many
TGTGCCAGCAGTGAAGCGATGGCAGCCTATGGCTACACCTTC
CASSEAMAAYGYTF
>TRBV20-1|14|TRBD1|TRBJ2-7|.
TGCAGTGCTACGGACAGGGGGGGCTCCTACGAGCAGTACTTC
CSATDRGGSYEQYF
>TRBV12-3/TRBV12-4|12|.|TRBJ2-2|many
TGTGCCAGCCAAGAAGGGGTCGGGGAGCTGTTTTTT
CASQEGVGELFF
>TRBV5-1|16|TRBD1|TRBJ1-2|.
TGCGCCAGCAGTGGTACAGGGGGCAAAGCTAACTACGGCTACACCTTC
CASSGTGGKANYGYTF
>TRBV18|13|.|TRBJ1-1|many
TGTGCCAGCTCACCAGGTCTGAACACTGAAGCTTTCTTT
CASSPGLNTEAFF
>TRBV12-5|12|TRBD1|TRBJ1-2|medium-sized
TGTGCTAGTGGTCCGGACAGGGATGGCTACACCTTC
CASGPDRDGYTF
>TRBV25-1|15|TRBD2|TRBJ2-5|.
TGTGCCAGCAGTGAACCGACTAGCGGGCAAGAGACCCAGTACTTC
CASSEPTSGQETQYF
>TRBV19|11|.|TRBJ2-5|many
TGTGCCAGTACCATCGGGGAGACCCAGTACTTC
CASTIGETQYF
>TRBV20-1|13|.|TRBJ1-2|.
TGCAGAGATAGAGTTAGCGCTGGGGCTGGCTTCACCTTC
CRDRVSAGAGFTF
>TRBV28|15|.|TRBJ1-3|.
TGTGCCAGCAGTTTCGGGAGGGGCTCTGGAAACAACATATATTTT
CASSFGRGSGNNIYF
>TRBV28|16|.|TRBJ2-1|medium-sized
TGTGCCAGCAGTTTAGGACTTAGACGTCGTGGGAATGAGCAGTTCTTC
CASSLGLRRRGNEQFF
>TRBV7-2|13|.|TRBJ2-7|.
TGTGCCAGCAGCTTTCGGAGCTCCTACGAGCAGTACTTC
CASSFRSSYEQYF
>TRBV6-1|13|TRBD1|TRBJ2-7|.
TGTGCCAGCAGAAGACAGGGTTCCTACGAGCAGTACTTC
CASRRQGSYEQYF
>TRBV29-1|13|.|TRBJ2-1|many
TGCAGCGTTGAAGATACCCTAGCGAATGAGCAGTTCTTC
CSVEDTLANEQFF
>TRBV20-1|15|.|TRBJ1-1|many
TGCAGTGCTAGAGATGGGGGTGGGATAAACACTGAAGCTTTCTTT
CSARDGGGINTEAFF
>TRBV20-1|13|.|TRBJ2-7|many
TGCAGTCCACACAGATCTAGCTCCGACGAGCAGTACTTC
CSPHRSSSDEQYF
>TRBV7-2|14|.|TRBJ2-7|many
TGTGCCAGCAGCTTAGGGCTCAGGTCTAACGAGCAGTACTTC
CASSLGLRSNEQYF
>TRBV28|14|TRBD1|TRBJ2-7|many
TGTGCCAGCAGTCGGGGACAGGGGTTTGGCGAGCAGTACTTC
CASSRGQGFGEQYF
>TRBV20-1|15|.|TRBJ1-3|few
TGCAGTGCTAGAGATCGGAAGGGGCCTGGAAACACCATATATTTT
CSARDRKGPGNTIYF
>TRBV28|14|.|TRBJ2-3|many
TGTGCCAGCAGTTACCACAGCCCCACAGATACGCAGTATTTT
CASSYHSPTDTQYF
>TRBV28|15|.|TRBJ2-1|medium-sized
TGTGCCAGCAGTTTAACGGAGACCGCTTACAATGAGCAGTTCTTC
CASSLTETAYNEQFF
>TRBV5-1|14|.|TRBJ1-2|medium-sized
TGCGCCAGCAGCTTGGCCGGGTTTGACTATGGCTACACCTTC
CASSLAGFDYGYTF
>TRBV28|19|TRBD2|TRBJ2-7|few
TGTGCCAGCAGTCGTAGACTAGCGGGAGGAGTCGCGAGCTCCTACCAGCAGTACTTC
CASSRRLAGGVASSYQQYF
>TRBV11-2|16|TRBD2|TRBJ2-7|.
TGTGCCAGCAGCACCGTTGGGATAGCGGGAGAAGGGGAGCAGTACTTC
CASSTVGIAGEGEQYF
>TRBV4-1|15|TRBD2|TRBJ2-7|.
TGCGCCAGCAGGCGAGACGGGACTAGCGTCTACGAGCTGTACTTC
CASRRDGTSVYELYF
>TRBV10-3|15|TRBD1|TRBJ1-3|many
TGTGCCATCAATCCGGGACAGGGCTCTGGAAACACCATATATTTT
CAINPGQGSGNTIYF
>TRBV7-6|16|.|TRBJ1-1|.
TGTGCCAGCAGCTTAGGGCAGAAGAGGGGGGGAGCTGAAGCTTTCTTT
CASSLGQKRGGAEAFF